The rows below give T cell receptor beta chains drawn from one sample of a study of technical replicates of blood from a handful of donors. TCRdb keeps only in-frame clones here, not all; method: immunoSEQ multiplex PCR. This sample has about 61,000 clones, with about 96% found just once. The sequencing input was T cells isolated from PBMCs. The receptor source for this set is a human donor in good health. CDR3s include the opening cysteine and the closing phenylalanine or tryptophan. Fields, in order: clone size, V gene, D gene, J gene, CDR3 protein, CDR3 DNA. The D gene is left open where the match is weak. Clone size is stated in some rows and not others, as once, few, many or a class when expanded.

-	TRBV4-1	TRBD1	TRBJ2-7	CASSQVGTAYEQYF	TGCGCCAGCAGCCAGGTTGGGACAGCCTACGAGCAGTACTTC
-	TRBV2	TRBD1	TRBJ1-2	CASSSGQGEGYTF	TGTGCCAGCAGCTCCGGACAGGGGGAGGGCTACACCTTC
-	TRBV15	-	TRBJ2-4	CATSQILGDIQYF	TGTGCCACCAGCCAGATACTTGGAGACATTCAGTACTTC
-	TRBV6-5	TRBD1	TRBJ1-4	CASRNPGGAVEKLFF	TGTGCCAGCAGGAACCCAGGGGGCGCCGTCGAAAAACTGTTTTTT
-	TRBV6-5	TRBD2	TRBJ2-7	CASSPGTSDSYEQYF	TGTGCCAGCAGCCCCGGGACTAGCGATTCCTACGAGCAGTACTTC
-	TRBV5-4	TRBD2	TRBJ2-2	CASSRRGANTGELFF	TGTGCCAGCAGTCGGCGGGGGGCCAACACCGGGGAGCTGTTTTTT
-	TRBV30	-	TRBJ1-2	CAWSVTGSPHYGYTF	TGTGCCTGGAGTGTCACAGGGTCTCCGCACTATGGCTACACCTTC
-	TRBV4-2	TRBD1	TRBJ2-2	CASSQDARGQGGGELFF	TGTGCCAGCAGCCAAGATGCGAGGGGACAGGGTGGCGGGGAGCTGTTTTTT
-	TRBV5-1	TRBD1	TRBJ1-1	CASLPGQGLNTEAFF	TGCGCCAGCTTACCGGGACAGGGGCTAAACACTGAAGCTTTCTTT
-	TRBV7-9	TRBD2	TRBJ2-1	CASRSSSRGLAGDGEQFF	TGTGCCAGCAGATCAAGTTCTAGGGGACTAGCGGGAGACGGTGAGCAGTTCTTC
-	TRBV6-1	-	TRBJ2-7	CASRAGAGGGEQYF	TGTGCCAGCCGGGCGGGGGCTGGCGGAGGAGAGCAGTACTTC
-	TRBV25-1	-	TRBJ2-1	CASSESADLNNEQFF	TGTGCCAGCAGTGAATCGGCGGACTTAAACAATGAGCAGTTCTTC
-	TRBV2	TRBD2	TRBJ2-2	CASSFSGANTGELFF	TGTGCCAGCAGTTTTAGCGGGGCCAACACCGGGGAGCTGTTTTTT
-	TRBV2	TRBD2	TRBJ2-7	CASSEAWEGSYLQYF	TGTGCCAGCAGTGAAGCGTGGGAGGGGTCATACTTGCAGTACTTC
-	TRBV28	-	TRBJ2-1	CASSLIVGGAYNEQFF	TGTGCCAGCAGTTTAATCGTTGGCGGGGCCTACAATGAGCAGTTCTTC
-	TRBV12-2	-	TRBJ2-5	CASRLVLSGTETQYF	TGTGCAAGTCGCTTAGTATTAAGCGGCACGGAGACCCAGTACTTC
-	TRBV7-9	-	TRBJ1-2	CASSRPEGYGYTF	TGTGCCAGCAGCCGCCCGGAGGGGTATGGCTACACCTTC
-	TRBV7-9	TRBD1	TRBJ1-4	CASSSGRDRDERLEKLFF	TGTGCCAGCAGCTCAGGGCGGGACAGGGACGAACGACTAGAAAAACTGTTTTTT
-	TRBV7-2	TRBD2	TRBJ2-1	CASSLLAGEYNEQFF	TGTGCCAGCAGCTTATTAGCGGGAGAATACAATGAGCAGTTCTTC
-	TRBV5-4	-	TRBJ1-6	CASSLRGMGNSPLHF	TGTGCCAGCAGCTTGCGGGGTATGGGAAATTCACCCCTCCACTTT
-	TRBV6-1	-	TRBJ2-5	CASSERSGNQETQYF	TGTGCCAGCAGTGAAAGGTCGGGGAACCAAGAGACCCAGTACTTC
-	TRBV6-5	TRBD2	TRBJ2-7	CASSVAGGLLGQYF	TGTGCCAGCAGTGTAGCGGGGGGCCTATTGGGGCAGTACTTC
once	TRBV6-5	-	TRBJ2-2	CASSLRGAGNTGELFF	TGTGCCAGCAGTTTACGGGGGGCGGGGAACACCGGGGAGCTGTTTTTT
-	TRBV5-1	-	TRBJ2-7	CASSAGFYEQYF	TGCGCCAGCAGCGCCGGGTTCTACGAGCAGTACTTC
-	TRBV11-2	-	TRBJ2-7	CASSPLYEQYF	TGTGCCAGCAGCCCCTTATACGAGCAGTACTTC
-	TRBV4-1	-	TRBJ2-7	CASSQPGSVYEQYF	TGCGCCAGCAGCCAGCCCGGGTCCGTCTACGAGCAGTACTTC
-	TRBV5-4	-	TRBJ2-7	CASSSPGNSYEQYF	TGTGCCAGCAGCTCCCCAGGGAACTCCTACGAGCAGTACTTC
-	TRBV6-1	TRBD2	TRBJ2-1	CASSEGLAGGVTYNEQFF	TGTGCCAGCAGTGAAGGACTAGCGGGAGGGGTGACCTACAATGAGCAGTTCTTC
-	TRBV19	-	TRBJ1-2	CASSMNLASGHGYTF	TGTGCCAGTAGTATGAATCTAGCGTCAGGGCATGGCTACACCTTC
-	TRBV11-3	-	TRBJ1-1	CASRQRGGANTEAFF	TGTGCCAGCAGGCAAAGGGGGGGTGCGAACACTGAAGCTTTCTTT
-	TRBV4-1	-	TRBJ2-5	CASSQDVSRWGPETQYF	TGCGCCAGCAGCCAAGATGTAAGCAGGTGGGGGCCAGAGACCCAGTACTTC
-	TRBV5-1	-	TRBJ2-3	CASSLQGGRSTDTQYF	TGCGCCAGCAGCTTGCAAGGCGGCAGAAGCACAGATACGCAGTATTTT
-	TRBV4-1	TRBD2	TRBJ2-3	CASSPLAVSTDTQYF	TGCGCCAGCAGTCCTCTAGCGGTGAGCACAGATACGCAGTATTTT
-	TRBV5-1	TRBD1	TRBJ1-5	CASSLGQGDQPQHF	TGCGCCAGCAGCTTGGGACAGGGCGATCAGCCCCAGCATTTT
-	TRBV5-1	TRBD1	TRBJ2-7	CASSLGDRSYEQYF	TGCGCCAGCAGCTTGGGGGACAGGTCCTACGAGCAGTACTTC
-	TRBV7-9	-	TRBJ2-7	CASSNRDYEQYF	TGTGCCAGCAGCAACAGGGATTACGAGCAGTACTTC
-	TRBV4-2	-	TRBJ2-7	CASSQDNSYEQYF	TGTGCCAGCAGCCAAGATAACAGCTACGAGCAGTACTTC
-	TRBV9	TRBD2	TRBJ2-3	CASSETYRGLAGGTDTQYF	TGTGCCAGCAGCGAAACCTATAGAGGACTAGCGGGGGGAACAGATACGCAGTATTTT
once	TRBV19	-	TRBJ2-5	CASKHPWEETQYF	TGTGCCAGTAAGCACCCCTGGGAGGAGACCCAGTACTTC
-	TRBV5-4	-	TRBJ1-5	CASSFGGGGDMSNQPQHF	TGTGCCAGCAGCTTTGGGGGGGGAGGGGATATGAGCAATCAGCCCCAGCATTTT
once	TRBV30	-	TRBJ1-6	CAWRWTRDSPLHF	TGTGCCTGGAGATGGACGAGGGATTCACCCCTCCACTTT
-	TRBV28	TRBD1	TRBJ1-5	CASTPGFWTGRQPQHF	TGTGCCAGCACCCCAGGGTTTTGGACAGGGCGGCAGCCCCAGCATTTT
-	TRBV4-1	-	TRBJ2-1	CASSHHVPGNEQFF	TGCGCCAGCAGCCATCACGTACCGGGGAATGAGCAGTTCTTC
-	TRBV6-6	TRBD2	TRBJ2-3	CASTPGGASDTQYF	TGTGCCAGTACTCCCGGGGGGGCATCAGATACGCAGTATTTT
-	TRBV18	-	TRBJ2-7	CASSPQGVTYEQYF	TGTGCCAGCTCACCACAGGGGGTGACCTACGAGCAGTACTTC
-	TRBV4-1	-	TRBJ1-1	CASSQEPGSNTEAFF	TGCGCCAGCAGCCAAGAACCGGGATCGAACACTGAAGCTTTCTTT
-	TRBV5-1	TRBD2	TRBJ2-7	CASSRGVAGGWYEQYF	TGCGCCAGCAGCCGCGGGGTGGCGGGAGGGTGGTACGAGCAGTACTTC
-	TRBV7-9	TRBD1	TRBJ1-5	CASSGTGVNQPQHF	TGTGCCAGCAGCGGGACAGGGGTCAATCAGCCCCAGCATTTT
-	TRBV7-8	TRBD2	TRBJ2-1	CASSPRLAGATYNEQFF	TGTGCCAGCAGTCCAAGGTTAGCGGGGGCCACGTACAATGAGCAGTTCTTC
-	TRBV5-4	-	TRBJ2-5	CASSLGRERRETQYF	TGTGCCAGCAGCCTCGGAAGGGAGAGGAGAGAGACCCAGTACTTC
-	TRBV27	TRBD2	TRBJ2-2	CASSQGLAGARAGELFF	TGTGCCAGCAGCCAGGGACTAGCGGGAGCGAGGGCCGGGGAGCTGTTTTTT
-	TRBV4-1	-	TRBJ2-7	CASSQVLGAYEQYF	TGCGCCAGCAGCCAAGTTCTCGGAGCCTACGAGCAGTACTTC
-	TRBV6-6	-	TRBJ1-2	CASRTLILGANYGYTF	TGTGCCAGCAGAACACTTATTCTTGGAGCTAACTATGGCTACACCTTC
-	TRBV5-1	-	TRBJ2-3	CASSLASTDTQYF	TGCGCCAGCAGCTTGGCTAGCACAGATACGCAGTATTTT
-	TRBV30	TRBD1	TRBJ1-2	CAWSIGGQGSFGYGYTF	TGTGCCTGGAGTATTGGGGGACAGGGATCCTTTGGCTATGGCTACACCTTC
-	TRBV6-6	TRBD1	TRBJ1-5	CASSEGTGNQPQHF	TGTGCCAGCAGCGAAGGGACAGGCAATCAGCCCCAGCATTTT